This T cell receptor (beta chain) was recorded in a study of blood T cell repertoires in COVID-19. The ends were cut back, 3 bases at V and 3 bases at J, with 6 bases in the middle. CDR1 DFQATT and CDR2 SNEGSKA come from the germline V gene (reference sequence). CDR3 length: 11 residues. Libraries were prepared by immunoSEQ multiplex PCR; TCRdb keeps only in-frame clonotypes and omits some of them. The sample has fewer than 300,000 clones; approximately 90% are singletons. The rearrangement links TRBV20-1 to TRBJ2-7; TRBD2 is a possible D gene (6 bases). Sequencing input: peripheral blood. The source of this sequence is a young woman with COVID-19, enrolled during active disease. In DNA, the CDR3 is TGCAGTGCTAGGGAGGGCTACGAGCAGTACTTC. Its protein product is CSAREGYEQYF.